This T cell receptor beta chain was recovered during a study of T cell repertoires in cytomegalovirus infection. Study context: Researchers turned to recently identified HLA-C-restricted CMV epitopes as well as well-studied HLA-B-restricted ones. Shared public TCR beta signatures pointed to both CMV infection and a matching HLA type. Study-level findings and limits: Accumulated public TCR beta family frequency recognized individuals carrying CMV together with the relevant HLA.

The CDR3 is made up of 14 amino acids. After removal of 6 bases from V and 8 bases from J, the junction contained 10 bases not matched to a gene. One entry per CDR3 protein, called by TCRdb with MiXCR from the reads. The table has approximately 590,000 distinct CDR3 sequences, just under 40% seen once; the top ten hold 48%. Worth noting for this clonotype: Antigen specificity is unknown.

The receptor's source is a human donor in good health (CMV status not recorded). Some clones in this sample may be carry-over from other donors' samples. The sample was cultured PBMCs, taken from culture after CMV antigen stimulation. The chain has TRBV12-3 or TRBV12-4 and TRBJ2-1; 7 bases agree with TRBD2. The CDR3 DNA follows: TGTGCCAGCAGCACCGGGACTATCTTCGATGAGCAGTTCTTC. This codes for CASSTGTIFDEQFF.